The 29 T cell receptor beta chains presented below share a single source sample, sequenced in a study of T cells in Graves' hyperthyroidism and ophthalmopathy. RNA transcripts were the template for amplifying TCR beta CDR3 regions. The HTBI primer set drove a first-round RT-PCR of the TCR CDR3. TCRdb re-called the multiplex PCR reads with MiXCR, one entry per CDR3 protein. This repertoire shows approximately 400,000 distinct CDR3 sequences, roughly 13% found once; its top ten account for under 30%. What was sequenced was blood. The receptors here all came from a man aged 45-65 years with Graves' ophthalmopathy.

The genes are TRBV6-1 and TRBJ2-7, with D perhaps TRBD1 (5 bases). V lost 7 bases to trimming and J lost 3 bases, with 10 bases between them. There are 12 residues in the CDR3. Germline lookup yields CDR1 MNHNS and CDR2 SASEGT. CDR3 nucleotides: TGTGCCAGCACAGGGAAGATCTACGAGCAGTACTTC. It codes for CASTGKIYEQYF.

This clonotype was observed many times. The rearrangement joins TRBV20-1 to TRBJ1-5, with 9 bases lining up with TRBD1. Germline values: CDR1 DFQATT, CDR2 SNEGSKA (reference sequence). V shed 6 bases, J shed 6 bases, and the junction held 15 bases outside the gene matches. The CDR3 consists of 16 residues. CDR3 residues: CSAPSGGTGFFQPQHF. CDR3 sequence (DNA): TGCAGTGCCCCATCGGGGGGGACAGGGTTTTTTCAGCCCCAGCATTTT.

Many counts were recorded for this clonotype. This chain uses TRBV6-2 or TRBV6-3 with TRBJ2-7, with a weak D call TRBD1 (5 bases). V gave up 4 bases and J gave up 2 bases, with 12 bases separating them. The CDR3 totals 14 residues. Germline V CDR1 and CDR2: MNHEY, SVGEGT. The CDR3 bases are TGTGCCAGCAGTTTAACGCCAGGGACCTACGAGCAGTACTTC. This gives the protein CASSLTPGTYEQYF.

In this sample, this clonotype turned up many times. The chain employs TRBV10-3 and TRBJ2-3; tentatively, D is TRBD2 (5 bases). Trimming removed 10 bases from V and 3 bases from J, with 17 bases in between. CDR3 size: 14 residues. Germline assignment: CDR1 ENHRY and CDR2 SYGVKD. For the CDR3, the DNA is TGTGCCACGGACTGGGCCCAAAGGACAGATACGCAGTATTTT. The encoded protein is CATDWAQRTDTQYF.

In its sample, this clonotype was seen a few times. The CDR3 here is CASSERQRTGGRETQYF. The CDR3 region has the DNA TGTGCCAGCAGTGAACGCCAAAGGACAGGGGGCCGGGAGACCCAGTACTTC. V usage is TRBV6-1 and J usage is TRBJ2-5, with TRBD1 identical over 11 bases. CDR1 is MNHNS, CDR2 SASEGT, per germline. CDR3 length equals 17 residues. Trimming took 2 bases from V and 5 from J; bases not matched to a gene: 10.

This clonotype has just a few counts. The gene calls are TRBV20-1 and TRBJ2-2; D is perhaps TRBD1 (5 bases). Germline V gene lookup returns CDR1 DFQATT and CDR2 SNEGSKA (reference sequence). The CDR3 extends over 14 amino acids. Trimming left V 3 bases short and J 1 base short, with 9 bases between. CDR3 amino acids: CSARSQGNTGELFF. CDR3 DNA: TGCAGTGCTAGGAGCCAGGGGAACACCGGGGAGCTGTTTTTT.

For this clonotype: A much larger clone is a single base away; this may be a read error. The genes are TRBV20-1 and TRBJ2-1, with a weak D call TRBD1 (6 bases). The CDR3 consists of 15 residues. V shed 2 bases and J shed 8 bases, with 19 bases lying between them. Germline CDR1 is DFQATT and CDR2 is SNEGSKA (reference sequence). Here the CDR3 reads CSARPPGARYDEQFF. For the CDR3, the DNA is TGCAGTGCTAGACCCCCAGGGGCCAGGTACGATGAGCAGTTCTTC.

This clonotype was recorded many times. The CDR3 DNA is TGTGCCAGCAGCTTAGGACAGGCGAACTTCTACGAGCAGTACTTC. Protein product: CASSLGQANFYEQYF. The chain uses TRBV11-2 and TRBJ2-7, with a possible D match to TRBD1 (6 bases). The CDR3 consists of 15 residues. The V and J ends lost 1 base and 3 bases respectively, with 13 bases between them. Germline values: CDR1 SGHAT, CDR2 FQNNGV.

This clonotype was seen at least ten times. The V gene is TRBV11-2, the J gene TRBJ2-1; 7 bases map to TRBD1. In germline, CDR1 is SGHAT, CDR2 FQNNGV. With V trimmed by 5 bases and J by 0 bases, 4 bases remained unmatched. The CDR3 length is 15 residues. The DNA of the CDR3 is TGTGCCAGCAGCCCTCGGGACAGCTCCTACAATGAGCAGTTCTTC. As protein: CASSPRDSSYNEQFF. The full variable domain, its missing parts supplied by reference TRBV11-2 and TRBJ2-1, is EAGVAQSPRYKIIEKRQSVAFWCNPISGHATLYWYQQILGQGPKLLIQFQNNGVVDDSQLPKDRFSAERLKGVDSTLKIQPAKLEDSAVYLCASSPRDSSYNEQFFGPGTRLTVL.

This clonotype was counted ten times or more. The chain couples TRBV7-9 to TRBJ1-2; D remains unclear. Germline assignment: CDR1 SEHNR and CDR2 FQNEAQ (reference sequence). V lost 6 bases to trimming and J lost 0 bases, with 11 bases between them. The CDR3 is 14 amino acids. CDR3: CASSRGRTNYGYTF. The CDR3 nucleotides read TGTGCCAGCAGTCGCGGCAGGACTAACTATGGCTACACCTTC.

V usage is TRBV20-1 and J usage is TRBJ2-7, with TRBD1 matching 7 bases. The CDR3 totals 15 residues. Germline CDR1 DFQATT, CDR2 SNEGSKA (reference sequence). Unmatched junction bases numbered 10, after V lost 3 bases and J lost 2 bases. CDR3: CSASNPRQGAYEQYF. The DNA for the CDR3 is TGCAGTGCTAGTAATCCCCGACAGGGTGCCTACGAGCAGTACTTC.

This clonotype was counted a few times. The V call is TRBV20-1, the J call TRBJ1-5; possible D gene TRBD1, 5 bases. This CDR3 comprises 13 residues. Trimming removed 1 base at V and 6 bases at J, with 10 bases between. CDR1 is DFQATT, CDR2 SNEGSKA, per germline (reference sequence). CDR3 sequence reads: CSARVREGQPQHF. The DNA for the CDR3 is TGCAGTGCTAGAGTCAGGGAGGGTCAGCCCCAGCATTTT.

There are many counts of this clonotype. V gene TRBV10-1 combines with J gene TRBJ2-3; TRBD2 agrees at 8 bases. The germline V gene encodes CDR1 WNHNN and CDR2 SYGVQD (reference sequence). This CDR3 spans 15 amino acids. The V gene end was trimmed by 6 bases and the J gene end by 4 bases; junction bases not matched to a gene: 9. CDR3 in amino acids: CASRDQAGGADTQYF. The DNA for the CDR3 is TGCGCCAGCAGGGACCAGGCGGGAGGTGCAGATACGCAGTATTTT.

This clonotype has a handful of counts. The CDR3 DNA sequence: TGTGCCAGCAGTGAGGGTCTCTTGCAGAAAAACTATGGCTACACCTTC. Protein product: CASSEGLLQKNYGYTF. The J gene is TRBJ1-2, the V gene TRBV6-1; D uncertain. V lost 3 bases and J lost 2, with 16 bases in between. The CDR3 runs to 16 residues. The germline V gene has CDR1 MNHNS and CDR2 SASEGT.

This clonotype was observed a few times. This chain connects TRBV20-1 to TRBJ2-2, with 12 bases identical to TRBD2. Germline-derived CDR1 and CDR2 are DFQATT and SNEGSKA (reference sequence). Trimming removed 0 bases from V and 5 bases from J; junction bases left unmatched: 4. This CDR3 spans 16 amino acids. CDR3 residues: CSARDLAGGLTGELFF. CDR3 in DNA: TGCAGTGCTAGAGATCTAGCGGGAGGGTTAACCGGGGAGCTGTTTTTT.

This clonotype was counted many times. The chain employs TRBV14 and TRBJ2-7; D could derive from TRBD1 or TRBD2 (5 bases each). This CDR3 contains 14 residues. V shed 4 bases and J shed 5 bases, with 15 bases lying between them. The germline gives CDR1 SGHDN, CDR2 FVKESK. Here the CDR3 DNA reads TGTGCCAGCAGCCTACTGAAAAGAGGGGACGAGCAGTACTTC. It translates to CASSLLKRGDEQYF. The whole variable domain, filled in from reference TRBV14 and TRBJ2-7, reads EAGVTQFPSHSVIEKGQTVTLRCDPISGHDNLYWYRRVMGKEIKFLLHFVKESKQDESGMPNNRFLAERTGGTYSTLKVQPAELEDSGVYFCASSLLKRGDEQYFGPGTRLTVT.

This clonotype was picked up a small number of times. This chain links TRBV9 with TRBJ2-2, with unresolved D. CDR1 and CDR2 from the germline V gene are SGDLS and YYNGEE. V lost 2 bases to trimming and J lost 1 base, with 6 bases between them. CDR3 size: 14 residues. The CDR3 region is CASSVQRNTGELFF. For the CDR3, the DNA is TGTGCCAGCAGCGTCCAGCGGAACACCGGGGAGCTGTTTTTT.

V is TRBV20-1 and J is TRBJ1-5, with D perhaps TRBD1 (6 bases). Germline V gene lookup returns CDR1 DFQATT and CDR2 SNEGSKA (reference sequence). The CDR3 is 14 residues long. Trimming cost V 5 bases and J 7 bases, with 18 bases left between them. CDR3 region: CSALTGAAKQPQHF. The CDR3 DNA follows: TGCAGTGCTCTGACAGGAGCGGCGAAACAGCCCCAGCATTTT.

The table lists this clonotype with many counts. V and J are TRBV6-2 or TRBV6-3 and TRBJ2-7; D perhaps matches TRBD2 (6 bases). The CDR3 has 15 amino acids. Germline CDR1 reads MNHEY; CDR2 reads SVGEGT. With 6 bases removed from V and 3 bases from J, the gap between germline ends came to 18 bases. The CDR3 nucleotides are TGTGCCAGCAGCTGGGACGGGACTGGATTCTACGAGCAGTACTTC. This translates into CASSWDGTGFYEQYF.

This clonotype was picked up many times. The chain links TRBV5-1 to TRBJ2-3; D ambiguous. The CDR3 has 12 amino acids. Germline CDR1 and CDR2: SGHRS and YFSETQ. Between the trimmed V and J ends, which lost 0 bases and 4 bases, there was a span of 3 bases. In DNA form, the CDR3 reads TGCGCCAGCAGCTTGGTGTCAGATACGCAGTATTTT. This translates into CASSLVSDTQYF.

This clonotype was seen a handful of times. The chain employs TRBV19 and TRBJ1-6; TRBD1 is a possible D gene (5 bases). CDR3 length: 14 residues. Germline V gives CDR1 LNHDA, CDR2 SQIVND (reference sequence). With 5 bases removed from V and 10 bases from J, the gap between germline ends came to 15 bases. The CDR3 sequence: CASSGGLGVSPLHF. CDR3 sequence (DNA): TGTGCCAGTAGTGGCGGTTTGGGGGTATCACCCCTCCACTTT.

This clonotype showed up many times. The chain carries TRBV3-1 and TRBJ2-7; D gene uncertain. The V end lost 3 bases, the J end lost 6 bases, and 9 bases lay between the germline ends. Germline V lookup: CDR1 LGHDT, CDR2 YNNKEL (reference sequence). The CDR3 has 12 amino acids. The CDR3 reads CASSQTAFEQYF. The CDR3 DNA follows: TGTGCCAGCAGCCAGACCGCGTTCGAGCAGTACTTC.

In this sample, this clonotype turned up a few times. The rearrangement joins TRBV28 to TRBJ2-3; TRBD2 might be the D (6 bases). Trimming shortened V by 2 bases and J by 0 bases, and 12 bases separated the two germline ends. Germline loops: CDR1 MDHEN, CDR2 SYDVKM. CDR3 length: 16 residues. CDR3 in DNA: TGTGCCAGCAGTTTAACCCCGGGGGACAGCACAGATACGCAGTATTTT. Translated, it gives CASSLTPGDSTDTQYF.

This clonotype has more than one count but fewer than ten. The rearrangement uses TRBV6-2 or TRBV6-3 and TRBJ2-2; D might be TRBD2 (6 bases). CDR3 size: 14 residues. The germline V and J ends were trimmed by 2 bases and 5 bases, with 9 bases remaining between them. Per the germline V gene, CDR1 is MNHEY and CDR2 is SVGEGT. The CDR3 DNA follows: TGTGCCAGCAGTTACCGGGGGTGGACCGGGGAGCTGTTTTTT. It encodes CASSYRGWTGELFF.

This clonotype was seen repeatedly, ten times or more. The V call is TRBV11-3, the J call TRBJ1-4; possibly TRBD1 for D (6 bases). Trimming took off 5 bases at V and 3 bases at J, with 13 bases between the two ends. Germline lookup yields CDR1 SGHNT and CDR2 YENEEA. The CDR3 consists of 15 residues. CDR3 protein: CASSPRTDSNEKLFF. The CDR3 DNA reads TGTGCCAGCAGCCCGAGGACAGATTCTAATGAAAAACTGTTTTTT.

As for this clonotype: One base away lies a much larger clone, so this may be a sequencing read error. The conserved phenylalanine or tryptophan normally closing the CDR3 is absent here, so this likely arose from a read error. The chain employs TRBV12-3 or TRBV12-4 and TRBJ2-7; D might be TRBD1 or TRBD2, each matching 5 bases. The CDR3 consists of 12 residues. The V and J ends lost 5 bases and 0 bases respectively, with 5 bases between them. The CDR3 sequence is CASSGTSYEQYS. CDR3 nucleotide sequence: TGTGCCAGCAGTGGGACCTCCTACGAGCAGTACTCC.

The V gene is TRBV6-1, the J gene TRBJ2-1; 9 bases agree with TRBD2. This CDR3 comprises 15 residues. V lost 9 bases to trimming and J lost 4 bases; unmatched junction nucleotides: 10. Germline V CDR1 and CDR2: MNHNS, SASEGT. The CDR3 spells CASYSSGSSYNEQFF. The DNA for the CDR3 is TGTGCCAGTTATAGTAGCGGGAGCTCATACAATGAGCAGTTCTTC.

This clonotype has a count of ten or more. The J gene is TRBJ2-3, the V gene TRBV6-2 or TRBV6-3; 11 bases agree with TRBD2. With 2 bases clipped from V and 5 bases from J, the junction kept 6 bases outside the gene matches. CDR1 and CDR2 from the germline V gene are MNHEY and SVGEGT. The CDR3 covers 16 residues. CDR3 loop: CASSYRLAGGVDTQYF. CDR3 DNA: TGTGCCAGCAGTTACCGTCTAGCGGGAGGAGTAGATACGCAGTATTTT.

The rearrangement joins TRBV29-1 to TRBJ1-2, with 12 bases matching TRBD1. Germline trimming cut 6 bases from V and 8 bases from J; bases unmatched to any gene: 10. CDR1 and CDR2 (germline): SQVTM, ANQGSEA. CDR3 length equals 14 residues. The CDR3 DNA sequence: TGCAGCGTAGGTCCCGGGACAGGGGGCGACGGCTACACCTTC. This sequence encodes CSVGPGTGGDGYTF.